This entry lists 30 T cell receptor beta chains sequenced from one sample in a study of T cells in Graves' hyperthyroidism and ophthalmopathy. TCR beta CDR3 regions were amplified from RNA transcripts. The HTBI primer set drove a first-round RT-PCR of the TCR CDR3. TCRdb re-derived calls from the multiplex PCR reads in MiXCR, one entry per CDR3 protein. The sample contains some 250,000 distinct CDR3 sequences, more than 12% of which appear only once. The sample consisted of blood. The receptors here all came from a woman in her forties with Graves' hyperthyroidism that later progressed to Graves' ophthalmopathy.

The gene calls are TRBV12-3 or TRBV12-4 and TRBJ2-1; 7 bases are shared with TRBD2. V trimming: 6 bases; J trimming: 5 bases; junction bases outside the gene matches: 7. CDR3 length: 14 amino acids. For the CDR3, the DNA is TGTGCCAGCAGCCCGGGACTACTGAACAATGAGCAGTTCTTC. Its protein product is CASSPGLLNNEQFF.

The chain uses TRBV12-3 or TRBV12-4 and TRBJ1-4; no clear D gene. The CDR3 covers 14 residues. V lost 3 bases, J lost 5 bases, and 10 bases lay in between. In DNA form, the CDR3 reads TGTGCCAGCAGTTTGGACGGATGGAATGAAAAACTGTTTTTT. It specifies CASSLDGWNEKLFF.

This clonotype has ten or more counts. This chain joins TRBV6-5 and TRBJ2-1, with TRBD2 matching over 7 bases. There are 17 residues in the CDR3. Germline-derived CDR1 and CDR2 are MNHEY and SVGAGI. V dropped 0 bases and J dropped 3; count of bases not matched to a gene: 8. The CDR3 is CASSYSPASGIYNEQFF. As DNA, the CDR3 is TGTGCCAGCAGTTACTCTCCGGCTAGCGGCATCTACAATGAGCAGTTCTTC.

The sample holds many counts of this clonotype. The chain has TRBV6-8 and TRBJ1-2; no reliable D call. V gave up 6 bases and J gave up 2 bases, with 10 bases separating them. CDR3 size: 13 residues. CDR1 is MNHGY, CDR2 SAAAGT, per germline. The CDR3 region is CASSRSGNYGYTF. CDR3 nucleotide sequence: TGTGCCAGCAGCCGCTCGGGGAACTATGGCTACACCTTC.

In its sample, this clonotype was seen many times. The V call is TRBV7-2, the J call TRBJ2-2; D gene uncertain. The CDR3 has 13 amino acids. Germline V gene sequence: CDR1 SGHTA, CDR2 FQGNSA. V lost 5 bases to trimming and J lost 6 bases, with 10 bases between them. The CDR3 sequence is CASSPWEAGELFF. The CDR3 DNA sequence: TGTGCCAGCAGCCCTTGGGAAGCCGGGGAGCTGTTTTTT.

The genes are TRBV28 and TRBJ2-3; D call uncertain. The CDR3 consists of 16 residues. V lost 5 bases and J 2 bases, leaving 17 bases between the germline ends. CDR1 MDHEN and CDR2 SYDVKM come from the germline V gene. This CDR3 is CASSPGYSRFTDTQYF. Written as DNA, the CDR3 is TGTGCCAGCAGTCCCGGTTACAGCCGATTCACAGATACGCAGTATTTT.

This clonotype occurred many times. The J gene is TRBJ2-1, the V gene TRBV9; 12 bases agree with TRBD2. The CDR3 sequence is 16 residues long. Germline V gene lookup returns CDR1 SGDLS and CDR2 YYNGEE. With V trimmed by 4 bases and J by 7 bases, 9 bases remained unmatched. The CDR3 loop reads CASSFSTSGSWNEQFF. The CDR3 DNA follows: TGTGCCAGCAGCTTTTCGACTAGCGGGAGTTGGAATGAGCAGTTCTTC.

The rearrangement joins TRBV25-1 to TRBJ2-7, with TRBD2 identical over 8 bases. Germline CDR1 reads MGHDK; CDR2 reads SYGVNS. Trimming removed 6 bases from V and 3 bases from J; junction bases left unmatched: 10. This CDR3 is built from 15 residues. The DNA of the CDR3 is TGTGCCAGCAGAGATCCGGGACTAGGGGACTACGAGCAGTACTTC. Amino acids: CASRDPGLGDYEQYF.

Ten or more counts support this clonotype. The chain recombines TRBV11-2 with TRBJ1-4; D remains unclear. CDR1 SGHAT and CDR2 FQNNGV come from the germline V gene. Trimming took 5 bases from V and 0 from J, leaving 13 bases between them. The CDR3 contains 16 residues. The DNA of the CDR3 is TGTGCCAGCAGCCCCTGGGCCTCCTCAACTAATGAAAAACTGTTTTTT. The encoded protein is CASSPWASSTNEKLFF.

In its sample, this clonotype was seen many times. The chain uses TRBV2 and TRBJ1-5; unclear D gene. V shed 4 bases and J shed 1 base, with 11 bases lying between them. The length of the CDR3 is 15 residues. The germline gives CDR1 SNHLY, CDR2 FYNNEI. For the CDR3, the DNA is TGTGCCAGCAGTGCTGGTGAGGAGAGCAATCAGCCCCAGCATTTT. Translating it yields CASSAGEESNQPQHF.

V and J are TRBV28 and TRBJ1-5; D remains ambiguous. CDR3 size: 12 residues. The ends were cut back, 7 bases at V and 12 bases at J, with 16 bases in the middle. The germline V gene has CDR1 MDHEN and CDR2 SYDVKM. The CDR3 region is CASTLDRLVQHF. CDR3 nucleotides: TGTGCCAGCACTCTCGACCGATTGGTCCAGCATTTT. Full variable domain (outside the CDR3, taken from reference TRBV28 and TRBJ1-5): DVKVTQSSRYLVKRTGEKVFLECVQDMDHENMFWYRQDPGLGLRLIYFSYDVKMKEKGDIPEGYSVSREKKERFSLILESASTNQTSMYLCASTLDRLVQHFGDGTRLSIL.

This clonotype was picked up a small number of times. The chain has TRBV5-1 and TRBJ1-2; D is unresolved. Germline CDR1 reads SGHRS; CDR2 reads YFSETQ. The length of the CDR3 is 13 residues. Trimming took off 2 bases at V and 5 bases at J, with 10 bases between the two ends. CDR3 residues: CASSFSDNYGYTF. The CDR3 coding sequence is TGCGCCAGCAGCTTTAGCGATAATTATGGCTACACCTTC.

This clonotype was counted ten times or more. This chain links TRBV7-9 with TRBJ1-4, with 8 bases aligning to TRBD1. V shed 3 bases, J shed 5 bases, and the junction held 2 bases outside the gene matches. Looked up from germline, CDR1 is SEHNR and CDR2 is FQNEAQ (reference sequence). CDR3 length: 14 amino acids. CDR3 DNA sequence: TGTGCCAGCAGCTTTCGACAGGGGAATGAAAAACTGTTTTTT. This codes for CASSFRQGNEKLFF.

This clonotype was counted at least ten times. The rearrangement links TRBV29-1 to TRBJ1-1; D is unresolved. The germline V and J ends were trimmed by 7 bases and 3 bases, with 12 bases remaining between them. The CDR3 extends over 12 amino acids. Germline V gene data show CDR1 as SQVTM and CDR2 as ANQGSEA. The CDR3 protein is CSAMDGDTEAFF. The DNA for the CDR3 is TGCAGCGCCATGGACGGGGACACTGAAGCTTTCTTT.

This clonotype was counted ten times or more. The chain joins TRBV28 to TRBJ2-7; TRBD2 aligns across 7 bases. Trimming cost V 3 bases and J 4 bases; bases outside gene matches: 15. Germline V lookup: CDR1 MDHEN, CDR2 SYDVKM. The CDR3 totals 17 residues. The CDR3, as DNA: TGTGCCAGCAGTTTCCTCCTTCTAGCGGACCACGCTTACGAGCAGTACTTC. Translation: CASSFLLLADHAYEQYF. The full variable domain, its missing parts supplied by reference TRBV28 and TRBJ2-7, is DVKVTQSSRYLVKRTGEKVFLECVQDMDHENMFWYRQDPGLGLRLIYFSYDVKMKEKGDIPEGYSVSREKKERFSLILESASTNQTSMYLCASSFLLLADHAYEQYFGPGTRLTVT.

The sample holds many counts of this clonotype. V gene TRBV20-1 combines with J gene TRBJ1-1, with D unclear. The CDR3 extends over 14 amino acids. From germline, CDR1 is DFQATT and CDR2 SNEGSKA (reference sequence). V lost 3 bases and J lost 3, with 14 bases in between. CDR3 sequence (DNA): TGCAGTGCTAGTTGGGTCTCTGGGTACACTGAAGCTTTCTTT. Its protein product is CSASWVSGYTEAFF.

Ten or more counts support this clonotype. The chain links TRBV19 to TRBJ2-2, with D perhaps TRBD1 or TRBD2 (5 bases each). This CDR3 has 13 amino acids. Germline V lookup: CDR1 LNHDA, CDR2 SQIVND (reference sequence). Trimming pared 3 bases from V and 6 bases from J, leaving 8 bases between. This CDR3 reads CASSIGTAGELFF. The DNA for the CDR3 is TGTGCCAGTAGTATCGGGACGGCCGGGGAGCTGTTTTTT.

The V and J genes are TRBV20-1 and TRBJ1-1; TRBD1 agrees at 7 bases. Germline V lookup: CDR1 DFQATT, CDR2 SNEGSKA (reference sequence). V was pared by 3 bases and J by 3 bases, with 7 bases of the junction left unmatched. The CDR3 runs 14 residues. CDR3 sequence (DNA): TGCAGTGCTAGGGGGGACAGCTTGTACACTGAAGCTTTCTTT. This translates into CSARGDSLYTEAFF.

This clonotype was observed at least ten times. V is TRBV7-6 and J is TRBJ2-1, with D hard to call. The CDR3 covers 13 residues. Germline CDR1 SGHVS, CDR2 FNYEAQ. V gave up 1 base and J gave up 3 bases, with 4 bases separating them. DNA for the CDR3: TGTGCCAGCAGCTTAGGCCTCTACAATGAGCAGTTCTTC. Its translation is CASSLGLYNEQFF.

This clonotype was recorded many times. This chain connects TRBV28 to TRBJ2-5; the match to TRBD1 covers 8 bases. This CDR3 has 17 amino acids. Germline CDR1 and CDR2: MDHEN and SYDVKM. V was pared by 7 bases and J by 0 bases, with 13 bases of the junction left unmatched. The CDR3 region is CASTQPSGTGYQETQYF. The CDR3 DNA reads as TGTGCCAGCACCCAGCCCTCCGGGACAGGCTACCAAGAGACCCAGTACTTC.

Many counts were recorded for this clonotype. DNA of the CDR3: TGCAGTGCTAGAGATTTGGTTAACTCCTACGAGCAGTACTTC. This gives the protein CSARDLVNSYEQYF. This chain links TRBV20-1 with TRBJ2-7; no firm D call. Trimming shortened V by 0 bases and J by 0 bases, and 9 bases separated the two germline ends. In germline, CDR1 is DFQATT, CDR2 SNEGSKA (reference sequence). The CDR3 is 14 amino acids.

This clonotype was observed at least ten times. The CDR3 protein is CASSVWSDSGTEAFF. Here the CDR3 DNA reads TGTGCCAGCAGTGTGTGGTCCGACAGTGGGACTGAAGCTTTCTTT. The chain links TRBV2 to TRBJ1-1; the D gene is possibly TRBD1 (5 bases). Germline CDR1 SNHLY, CDR2 FYNNEI. This CDR3 comprises 15 residues. V dropped 4 bases and J dropped 5 bases, with 17 bases sitting between them.

V gene TRBV6-4 combines with J gene TRBJ2-3; 7 nucleotides line up with TRBD2. The CDR3 has 14 residues. V lost 4 bases to trimming and J lost 5 bases; unmatched junction nucleotides: 6. Germline V CDR1 and CDR2: MRHNA, SNTAGT. CDR3 sequence: CASSGGTGGDTQYF. CDR3 coding DNA: TGTGCCAGCAGTGGAGGAACGGGGGGAGATACGCAGTATTTT.

The table lists this clonotype with many counts. V and J are TRBV30 and TRBJ1-2; D call uncertain. CDR3 size: 15 residues. From germline, CDR1 is GTSNPN and CDR2 SVGIG (reference sequence). Trimming removed 0 bases at V and 8 bases at J, with 19 bases between. CDR3 bases: TGTGCCTGGAGTGTAGTCGACGGACGTTTTAGGGGCTACACCTTC. The encoded protein is CAWSVVDGRFRGYTF.

This clonotype was counted many times. CDR3 coding DNA: TGTGCCAGCTCCCCCAGGGCCGTAGACAGCTACGAGCAGTACTTC. The encoded protein is CASSPRAVDSYEQYF. V is TRBV18 and J is TRBJ2-7, with D perhaps TRBD1 (5 bases). Trimming cost V 6 bases and J 3 bases, with 18 bases left between them. The CDR3 contains 15 residues. CDR1 is KGHSH, CDR2 LQKENI, per germline.

This clonotype was seen at least ten times. This chain uses TRBV29-1 with TRBJ1-1; D is perhaps TRBD1 (6 bases). This CDR3 is built from 13 residues. Germline CDR1 SQVTM, CDR2 ANQGSEA. V gave up 5 bases and J gave up 1 base, with 11 bases separating them. CDR3 in DNA: TGCAGCGTTTCTGAGACAGGGAACACTGAAGCTTTCTTT. Protein sequence: CSVSETGNTEAFF. The whole variable domain, filled in from reference TRBV29-1 and TRBJ1-1, reads SAVISQKPSRDICQRGTSLTIQCQVDSQVTMMFWYRQQPGQSLTLIATANQGSEATYESGFVIDKFPISRPNLTFSTLTVSNMSPEDSSIYLCSVSETGNTEAFFGQGTRLTVV.

This clonotype has a count of ten or more. The chain recombines TRBV5-4 with TRBJ1-1; perhaps TRBD1 as D (5 bases). The length of the CDR3 is 15 residues. V dropped 0 bases and J dropped 1 base, with 10 bases sitting between them. Germline V CDR1 and CDR2: SGHNT, YYREEE (reference sequence). In nucleotides, the CDR3 is TGTGCCAGCAGCTTGGGGGGCGGCTCGAACACTGAAGCTTTCTTT. It codes for CASSLGGGSNTEAFF.

In this sample, this clonotype turned up many times. CDR3 region: CASRTDTYEQYF. Here the CDR3 DNA reads TGCGCCAGCCGGACGGATACCTACGAGCAGTACTTC. The rearrangement links TRBV10-2 to TRBJ2-7, with D uncertain. Germline V lookup: CDR1 WSHSY, CDR2 SAAADI. Trimming took 8 bases from V and 2 from J, leaving 10 bases between them. CDR3 length equals 12 residues.

This clonotype showed up many times. The V and J genes are TRBV29-1 and TRBJ2-5; TRBD2 is a possible D gene (6 bases). This CDR3 region has 15 residues. With 8 bases removed from V and 5 bases from J, the gap between germline ends came to 24 bases. The germline CDR1 and CDR2 sequences are SQVTM and ANQGSEA. The CDR3 DNA sequence: TGCAGCACCGTTTTTAGCGGTGGGGAAGGTGAGACCCAGTACTTC. It is translated as CSTVFSGGEGETQYF.

The chain couples TRBV2 to TRBJ2-1; tentative D call: TRBD2 (6 bases). CDR1 is SNHLY and CDR2 is FYNNEI in the germline V gene. V lost 1 base to trimming and J lost 4 bases, with 14 bases between them. This CDR3 spans 16 amino acids. The CDR3 nucleotides read TGTGCCAGCAGTGAAGGGGCACTAGCTACGTACAATGAGCAGTTCTTC. This codes for CASSEGALATYNEQFF.